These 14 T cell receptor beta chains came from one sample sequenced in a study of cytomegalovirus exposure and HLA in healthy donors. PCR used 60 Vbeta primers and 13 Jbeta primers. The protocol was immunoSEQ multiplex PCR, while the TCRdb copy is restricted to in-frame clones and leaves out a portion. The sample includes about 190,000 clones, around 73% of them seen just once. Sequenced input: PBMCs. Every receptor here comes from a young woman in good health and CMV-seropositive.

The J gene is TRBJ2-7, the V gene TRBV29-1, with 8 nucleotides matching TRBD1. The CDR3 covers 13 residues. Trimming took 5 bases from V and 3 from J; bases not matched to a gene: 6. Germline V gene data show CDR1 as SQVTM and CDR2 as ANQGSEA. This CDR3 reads CSVQDRVLYEQYF. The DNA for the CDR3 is TGCAGCGTTCAGGACAGGGTCCTCTACGAGCAGTACTTC.

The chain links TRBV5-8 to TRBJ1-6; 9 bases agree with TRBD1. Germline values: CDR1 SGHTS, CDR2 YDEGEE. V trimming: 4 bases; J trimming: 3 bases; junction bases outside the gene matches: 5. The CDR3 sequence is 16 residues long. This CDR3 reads CASSPWTGVYNSPLHF. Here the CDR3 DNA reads TGTGCCAGCAGCCCGTGGACAGGGGTCTATAATTCACCCCTCCACTTT. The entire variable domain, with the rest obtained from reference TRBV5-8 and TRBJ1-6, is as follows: EAGVTQSPTHLIKTRGQQATLRCSPISGHTSVYWYQQALGLGLQFLLWYDEGEERNRGNFPPRFSGRQFPNYSSELNVNALELEDSALYLCASSPWTGVYNSPLHFGNGTRLTVT.

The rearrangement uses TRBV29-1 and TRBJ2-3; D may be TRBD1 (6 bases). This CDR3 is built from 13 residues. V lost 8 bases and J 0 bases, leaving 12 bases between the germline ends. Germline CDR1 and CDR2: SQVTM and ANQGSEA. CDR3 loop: CSLGGGSTDTQYF. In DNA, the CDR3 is TGCAGCCTTGGGGGCGGCAGCACAGATACGCAGTATTTT.

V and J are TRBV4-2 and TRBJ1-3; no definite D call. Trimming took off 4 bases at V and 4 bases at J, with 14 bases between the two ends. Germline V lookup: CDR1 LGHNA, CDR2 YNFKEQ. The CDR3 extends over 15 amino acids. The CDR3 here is CASSRPSGVGNTIYF. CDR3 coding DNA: TGTGCCAGCAGCCGACCCTCCGGGGTAGGAAACACCATATATTTT.

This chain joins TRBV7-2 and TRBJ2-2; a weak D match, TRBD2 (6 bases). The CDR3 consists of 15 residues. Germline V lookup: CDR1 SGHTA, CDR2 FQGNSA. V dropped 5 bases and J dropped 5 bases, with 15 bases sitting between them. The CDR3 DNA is TGTGCCAGCAGCCCGGGGACGGGAGTGACCGGGGAGCTGTTTTTT. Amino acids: CASSPGTGVTGELFF.

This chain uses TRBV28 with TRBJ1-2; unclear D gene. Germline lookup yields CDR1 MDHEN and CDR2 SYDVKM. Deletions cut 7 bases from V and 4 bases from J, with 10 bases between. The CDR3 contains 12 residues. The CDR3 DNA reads TGTGCCAGCATCCGTGTTCCCTATGGCTACACCTTC. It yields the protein CASIRVPYGYTF.

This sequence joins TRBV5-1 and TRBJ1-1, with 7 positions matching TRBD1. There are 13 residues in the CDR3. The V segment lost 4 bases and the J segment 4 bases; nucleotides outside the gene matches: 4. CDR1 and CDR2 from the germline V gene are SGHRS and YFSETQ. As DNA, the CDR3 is TGCGCCAGCAGCGGACAGGCCCCCACTGAAGCTTTCTTT. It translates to CASSGQAPTEAFF.

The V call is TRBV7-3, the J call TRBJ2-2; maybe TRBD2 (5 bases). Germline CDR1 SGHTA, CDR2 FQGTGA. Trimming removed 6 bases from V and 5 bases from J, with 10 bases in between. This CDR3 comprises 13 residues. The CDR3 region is CASSLPGTGELFF. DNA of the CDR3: TGTGCCAGCAGTCTGCCGGGGACCGGGGAGCTGTTTTTT.

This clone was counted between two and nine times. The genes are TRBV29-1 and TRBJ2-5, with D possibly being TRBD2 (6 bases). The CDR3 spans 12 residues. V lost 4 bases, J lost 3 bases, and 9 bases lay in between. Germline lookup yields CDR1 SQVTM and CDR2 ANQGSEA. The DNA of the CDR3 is TGCAGCGTTGCCCCGGGGGAAGAGACCCAGTACTTC. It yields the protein CSVAPGEETQYF.

CDR3 in DNA: TGTGCCAGCAGTCCCTCCCGGACAGGGCGCAGCCAGCCCCAGCATTTT. Its translation: CASSPSRTGRSQPQHF. The chain recombines TRBV27 with TRBJ1-5, with 8 bases that match TRBD1. The germline gives CDR1 MNHEY, CDR2 SMNVEV (reference sequence). This CDR3 spans 16 amino acids. V dropped 5 bases and J dropped 7; count of bases not matched to a gene: 13.

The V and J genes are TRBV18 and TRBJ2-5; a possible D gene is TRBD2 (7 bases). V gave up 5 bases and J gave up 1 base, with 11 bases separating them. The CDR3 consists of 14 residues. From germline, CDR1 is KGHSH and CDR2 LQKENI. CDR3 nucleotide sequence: TGTGCCAGCTCAAGCGGGACACTCCAAGAGACCCAGTACTTC. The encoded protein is CASSSGTLQETQYF.

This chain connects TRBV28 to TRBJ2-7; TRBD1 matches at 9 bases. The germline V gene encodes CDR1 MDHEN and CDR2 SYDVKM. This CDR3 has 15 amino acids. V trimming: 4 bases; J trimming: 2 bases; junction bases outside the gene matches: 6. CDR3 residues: CASSSLDRGTYEQYF. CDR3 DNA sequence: TGTGCCAGCAGTTCGCTAGACAGGGGGACCTACGAGCAGTACTTC. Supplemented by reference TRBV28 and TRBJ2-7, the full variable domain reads DVKVTQSSRYLVKRTGEKVFLECVQDMDHENMFWYRQDPGLGLRLIYFSYDVKMKEKGDIPEGYSVSREKKERFSLILESASTNQTSMYLCASSSLDRGTYEQYFGPGTRLTVT.

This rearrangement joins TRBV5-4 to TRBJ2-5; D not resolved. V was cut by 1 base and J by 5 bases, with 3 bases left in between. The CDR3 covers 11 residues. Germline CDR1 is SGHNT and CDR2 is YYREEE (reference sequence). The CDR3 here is CASSLRETQYF. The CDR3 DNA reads TGTGCCAGCAGCTTGCGGGAGACCCAGTACTTC.

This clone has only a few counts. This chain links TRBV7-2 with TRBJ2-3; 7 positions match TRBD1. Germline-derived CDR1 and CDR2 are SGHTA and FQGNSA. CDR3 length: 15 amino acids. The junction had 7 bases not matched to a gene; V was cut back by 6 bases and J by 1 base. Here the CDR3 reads CASRYPGQRTDTQYF. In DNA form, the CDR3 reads TGTGCCAGCAGATACCCGGGACAGCGCACAGATACGCAGTATTTT.